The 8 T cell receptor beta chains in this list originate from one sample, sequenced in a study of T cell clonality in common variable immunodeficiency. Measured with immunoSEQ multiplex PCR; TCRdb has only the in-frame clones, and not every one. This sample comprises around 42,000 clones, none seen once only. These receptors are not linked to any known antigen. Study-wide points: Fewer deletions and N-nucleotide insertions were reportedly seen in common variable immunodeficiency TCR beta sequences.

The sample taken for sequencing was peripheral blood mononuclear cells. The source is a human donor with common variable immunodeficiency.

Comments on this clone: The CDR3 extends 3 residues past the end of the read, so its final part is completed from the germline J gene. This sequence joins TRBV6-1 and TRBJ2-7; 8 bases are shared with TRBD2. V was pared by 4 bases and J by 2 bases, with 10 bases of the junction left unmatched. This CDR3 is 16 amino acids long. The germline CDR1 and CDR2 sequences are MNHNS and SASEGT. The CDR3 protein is CASSVRGSGITYEQYF. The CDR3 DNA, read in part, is TGTGCCAGCAGTGTAAGGGGTAGCGGGATTACCTACGAG.

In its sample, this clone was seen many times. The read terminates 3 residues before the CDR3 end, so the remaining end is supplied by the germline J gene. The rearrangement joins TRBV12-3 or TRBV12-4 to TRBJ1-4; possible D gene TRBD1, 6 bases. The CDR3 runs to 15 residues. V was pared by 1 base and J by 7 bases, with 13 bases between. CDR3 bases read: TGTGCCAGCAGTTTAGTAGGGACAAAAGGTGAAAAA. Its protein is CASSLVGTKGEK. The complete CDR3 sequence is CASSLVGTKGEKLFF.

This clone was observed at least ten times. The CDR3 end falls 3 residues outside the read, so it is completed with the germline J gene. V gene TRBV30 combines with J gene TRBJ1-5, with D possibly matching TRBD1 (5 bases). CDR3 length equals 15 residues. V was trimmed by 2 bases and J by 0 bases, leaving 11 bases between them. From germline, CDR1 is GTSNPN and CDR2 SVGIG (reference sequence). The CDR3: CAWSIGGNSNQPQHF. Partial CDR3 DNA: TGTGCCTGGAGTATCGGGGGTAATAGCAATCAGCCC.

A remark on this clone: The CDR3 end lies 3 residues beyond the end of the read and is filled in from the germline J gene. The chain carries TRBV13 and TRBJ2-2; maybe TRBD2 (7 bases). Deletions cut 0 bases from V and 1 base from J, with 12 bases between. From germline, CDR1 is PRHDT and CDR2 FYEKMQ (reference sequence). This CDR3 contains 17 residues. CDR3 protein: CASSLGRGRQNTGELFF. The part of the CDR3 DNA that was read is TGTGCCAGCAGCTTAGGGCGGGGGCGCCAGAACACCGGGGAG.

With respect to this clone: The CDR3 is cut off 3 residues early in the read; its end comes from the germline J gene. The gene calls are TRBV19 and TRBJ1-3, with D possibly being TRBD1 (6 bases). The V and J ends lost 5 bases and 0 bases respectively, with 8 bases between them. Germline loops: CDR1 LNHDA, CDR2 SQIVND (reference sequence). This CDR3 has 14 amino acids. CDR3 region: CASSDRNSGNTIYF. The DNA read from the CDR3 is TGTGCCAGTAGTGACAGGAACTCTGGAAACACC.

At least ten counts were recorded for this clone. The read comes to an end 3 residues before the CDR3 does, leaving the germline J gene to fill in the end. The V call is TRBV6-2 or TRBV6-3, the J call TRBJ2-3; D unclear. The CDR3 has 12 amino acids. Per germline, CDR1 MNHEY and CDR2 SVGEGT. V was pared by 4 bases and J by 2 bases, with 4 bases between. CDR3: CASSFYTDTQYF. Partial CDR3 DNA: TGTGCCAGCAGTTTCTACACAGATACG.

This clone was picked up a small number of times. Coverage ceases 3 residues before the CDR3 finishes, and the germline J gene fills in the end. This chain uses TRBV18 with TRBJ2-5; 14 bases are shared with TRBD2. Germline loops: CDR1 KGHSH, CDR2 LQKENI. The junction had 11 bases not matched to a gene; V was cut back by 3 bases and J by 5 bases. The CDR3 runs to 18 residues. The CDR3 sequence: CASSPPTATSGRAETQYF. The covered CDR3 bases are TGTGCCAGCTCACCGCCAACCGCGACTAGCGGGAGGGCCGAGACC.

The CDR3 sequence: CAWSVPTQFSTDTQYF. The sequenced part of the CDR3 DNA is TGTGCCTGGAGTGTACCGACACAGTTCAGCACAGATACG. This rearrangement joins TRBV30 to TRBJ2-3; unclear D gene. The read terminates 3 residues before the CDR3 end, so the remaining end is supplied by the germline J gene. In germline, CDR1 is GTSNPN, CDR2 SVGIG (reference sequence). Trimming cost V 0 bases and J 0 bases, with 13 bases left between them. The CDR3 extends over 16 amino acids.